This T cell receptor beta chain stems from a study of cytomegalovirus exposure and HLA in healthy donors. Germline V gives CDR1 SGHAT, CDR2 FQNNGV. This CDR3 has 15 amino acids. The J segment lost 5 bases and the V segment lost 1 base, leaving 6 bases of the junction unmatched. With 60 Vbeta and 13 Jbeta primers, the PCR was carried out. Libraries were prepared by immunoSEQ multiplex PCR; TCRdb keeps only in-frame clonotypes and omits some of them. The specimen's table records under 130,000 clones. V and J are TRBV11-2 and TRBJ1-1; TRBD1 matches 8 bases. This clonotype was obtained from a man aged 50-60 years in good health and CMV-seronegative. Sequenced sample: PBMCs. The CDR3 DNA follows: TGTGCCAGCAGCTTAGTAGAGACAGGGGAAACTGAAGCTTTCTTT. Translated, it gives CASSLVETGETEAFF.